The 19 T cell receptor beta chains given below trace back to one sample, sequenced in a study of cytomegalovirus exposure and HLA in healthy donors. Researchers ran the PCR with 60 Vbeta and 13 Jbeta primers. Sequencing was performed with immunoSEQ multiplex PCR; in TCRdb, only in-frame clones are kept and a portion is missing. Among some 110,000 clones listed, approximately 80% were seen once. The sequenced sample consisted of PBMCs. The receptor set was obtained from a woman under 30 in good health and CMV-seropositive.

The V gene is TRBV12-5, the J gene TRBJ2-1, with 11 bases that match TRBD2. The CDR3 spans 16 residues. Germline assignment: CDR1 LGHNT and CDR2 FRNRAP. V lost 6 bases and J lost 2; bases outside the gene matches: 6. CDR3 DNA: TGTGCTAGTGGATGTAGCGGGAGGGCCACCTACAATGAGCAGTTCTTC. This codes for CASGCSGRATYNEQFF.

CDR3 protein: CASSEATGKETQYF. DNA for the CDR3: TGTGCCAGCAGTGAAGCGACAGGCAAAGAGACCCAGTACTTC. This chain joins TRBV2 and TRBJ2-5, with a possible D match to TRBD1 (6 bases). CDR1 is SNHLY, CDR2 FYNNEI, per germline. The V gene lost 0 bases and the J gene lost 3 bases, with 8 bases spanning the gap. This CDR3 is built from 14 residues. Drawing the rest from reference TRBV2 and TRBJ2-5, the complete variable domain is EPEVTQTPSHQVTQMGQEVILRCVPISNHLYFYWYRQILGQKVEFLVSFYNNEISEKSEIFDDQFSVERPDGSNFTLKIRSTKLEDSAMYFCASSEATGKETQYFGPGTRLLVL.

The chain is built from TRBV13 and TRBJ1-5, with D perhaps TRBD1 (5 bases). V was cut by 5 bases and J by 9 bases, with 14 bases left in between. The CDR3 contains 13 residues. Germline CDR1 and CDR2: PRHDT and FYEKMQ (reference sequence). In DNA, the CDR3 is TGTGCCAGCAGCCCCGGACATGAGCGGCCCCAGCATTTT. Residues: CASSPGHERPQHF.

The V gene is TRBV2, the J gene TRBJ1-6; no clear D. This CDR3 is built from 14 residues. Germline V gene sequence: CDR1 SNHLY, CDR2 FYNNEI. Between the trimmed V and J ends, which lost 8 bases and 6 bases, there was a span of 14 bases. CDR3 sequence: CASGRVMGNSPLHF. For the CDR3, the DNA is TGTGCCAGCGGTCGGGTTATGGGTAATTCACCCCTCCACTTT.

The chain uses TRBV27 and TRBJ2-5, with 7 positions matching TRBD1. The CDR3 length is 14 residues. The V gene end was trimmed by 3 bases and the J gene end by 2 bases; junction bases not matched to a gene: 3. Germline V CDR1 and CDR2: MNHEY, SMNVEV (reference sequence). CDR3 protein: CASSFPGQQETQYF. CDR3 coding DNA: TGTGCCAGCAGTTTCCCGGGACAGCAAGAGACCCAGTACTTC.

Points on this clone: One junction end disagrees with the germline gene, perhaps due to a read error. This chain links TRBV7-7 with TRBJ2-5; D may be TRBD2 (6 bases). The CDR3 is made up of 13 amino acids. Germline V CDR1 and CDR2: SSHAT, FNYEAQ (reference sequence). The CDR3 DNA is TGTGCTAGCAGCTTAGGGACTGCTAAGACCCAGTACTTC. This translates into CASSLGTAKTQYF.

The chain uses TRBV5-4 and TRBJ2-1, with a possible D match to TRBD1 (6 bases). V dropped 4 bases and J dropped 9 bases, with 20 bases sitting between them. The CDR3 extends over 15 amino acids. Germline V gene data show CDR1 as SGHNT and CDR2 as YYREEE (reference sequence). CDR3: CASSPSSRGGGEQFF. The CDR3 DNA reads TGTGCCAGCAGCCCAAGTAGTCGAGGGGGTGGTGAGCAGTTCTTC.

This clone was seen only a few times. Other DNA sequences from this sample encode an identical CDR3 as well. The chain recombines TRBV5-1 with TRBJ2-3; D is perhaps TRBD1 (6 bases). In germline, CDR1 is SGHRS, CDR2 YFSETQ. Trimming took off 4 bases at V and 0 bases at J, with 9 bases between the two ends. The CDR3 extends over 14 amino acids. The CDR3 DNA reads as TGCGCCAGCAGCCTCGGACAGAGCACAGATACGCAGTATTTT. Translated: CASSLGQSTDTQYF.

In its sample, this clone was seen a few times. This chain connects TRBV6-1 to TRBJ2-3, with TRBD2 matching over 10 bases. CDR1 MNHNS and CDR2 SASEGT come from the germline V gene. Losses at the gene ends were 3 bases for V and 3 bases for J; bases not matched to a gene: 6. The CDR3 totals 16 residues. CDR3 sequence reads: CASSDHSGRRTDTQYF. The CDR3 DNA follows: TGTGCCAGCAGTGACCATAGCGGGAGGCGAACAGATACGCAGTATTTT.

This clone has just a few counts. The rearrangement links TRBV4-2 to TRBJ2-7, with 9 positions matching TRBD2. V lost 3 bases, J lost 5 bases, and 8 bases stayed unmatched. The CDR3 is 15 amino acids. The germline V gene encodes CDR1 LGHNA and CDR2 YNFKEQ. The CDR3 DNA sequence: TGTGCCAGCAGCCAGTCCGGGACTAGCCCGGACGAGCAGTACTTC. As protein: CASSQSGTSPDEQYF.

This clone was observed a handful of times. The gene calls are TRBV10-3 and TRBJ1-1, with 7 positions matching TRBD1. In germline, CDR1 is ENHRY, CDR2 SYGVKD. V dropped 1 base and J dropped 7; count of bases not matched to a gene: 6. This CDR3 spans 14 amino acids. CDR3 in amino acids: CAISELRGQGEAFF. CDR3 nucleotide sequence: TGTGCCATCAGTGAGTTGAGGGGGCAAGGTGAAGCTTTCTTT.

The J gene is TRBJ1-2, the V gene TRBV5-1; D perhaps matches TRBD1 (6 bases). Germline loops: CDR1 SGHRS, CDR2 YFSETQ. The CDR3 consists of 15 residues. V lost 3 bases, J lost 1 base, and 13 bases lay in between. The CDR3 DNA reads TGCGCCAGCAGCTCCCGGGACACCTTTAACTATGGCTACACCTTC. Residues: CASSSRDTFNYGYTF.

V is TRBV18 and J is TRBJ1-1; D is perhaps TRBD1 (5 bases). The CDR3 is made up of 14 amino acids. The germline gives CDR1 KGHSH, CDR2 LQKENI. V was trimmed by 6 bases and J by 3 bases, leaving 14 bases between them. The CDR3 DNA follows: TGTGCCAGCTCGAAAGGGCCCAGGGACACTGAAGCTTTCTTT. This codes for CASSKGPRDTEAFF.

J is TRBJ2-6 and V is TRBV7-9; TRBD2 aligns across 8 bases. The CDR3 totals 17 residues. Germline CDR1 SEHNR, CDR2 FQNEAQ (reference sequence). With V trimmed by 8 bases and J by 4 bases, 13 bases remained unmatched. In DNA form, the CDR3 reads TGTGCCAGCGCAAGACTAGCGTCTTCAGGGGGGGCCAACGTCCTGACTTTC. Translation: CASARLASSGGANVLTF.

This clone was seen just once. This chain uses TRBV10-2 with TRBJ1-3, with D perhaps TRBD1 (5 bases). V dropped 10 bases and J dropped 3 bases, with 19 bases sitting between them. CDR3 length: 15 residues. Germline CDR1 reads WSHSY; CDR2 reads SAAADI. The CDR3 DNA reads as TGCGCCACGACCCAGTGGGGCATGGGTGGAAACACCATATATTTT. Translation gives CATTQWGMGGNTIYF.

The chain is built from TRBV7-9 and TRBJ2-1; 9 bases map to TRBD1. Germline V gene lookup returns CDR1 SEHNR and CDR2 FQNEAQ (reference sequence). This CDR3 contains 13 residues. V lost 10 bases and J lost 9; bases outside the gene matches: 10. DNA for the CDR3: TGTGCCATACGACAGGGGGTAGTCAGTGAGCAGTTCTTC. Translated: CAIRQGVVSEQFF.

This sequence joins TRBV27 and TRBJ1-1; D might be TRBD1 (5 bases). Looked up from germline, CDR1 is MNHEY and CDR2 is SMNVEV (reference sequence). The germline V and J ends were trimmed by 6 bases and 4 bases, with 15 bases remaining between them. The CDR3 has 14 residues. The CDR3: CASRLGPGSTEAFF. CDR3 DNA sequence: TGTGCCAGCAGGTTAGGCCCAGGGTCCACTGAAGCTTTCTTT.

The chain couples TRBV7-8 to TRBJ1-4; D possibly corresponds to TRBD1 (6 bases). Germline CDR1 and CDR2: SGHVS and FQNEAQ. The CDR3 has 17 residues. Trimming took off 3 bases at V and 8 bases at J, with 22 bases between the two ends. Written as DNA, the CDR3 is TGTGCCAGCAGCTTTTCTCTTGAAGGGATGGGGGCAGAAAAACTGTTTTTT. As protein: CASSFSLEGMGAEKLFF.

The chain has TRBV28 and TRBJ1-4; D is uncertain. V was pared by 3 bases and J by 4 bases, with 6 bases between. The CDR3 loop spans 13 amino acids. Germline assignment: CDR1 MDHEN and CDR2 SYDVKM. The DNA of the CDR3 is TGTGCCAGCAGTTTGGGCCGTAATGAAAAACTGTTTTTT. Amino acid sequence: CASSLGRNEKLFF.